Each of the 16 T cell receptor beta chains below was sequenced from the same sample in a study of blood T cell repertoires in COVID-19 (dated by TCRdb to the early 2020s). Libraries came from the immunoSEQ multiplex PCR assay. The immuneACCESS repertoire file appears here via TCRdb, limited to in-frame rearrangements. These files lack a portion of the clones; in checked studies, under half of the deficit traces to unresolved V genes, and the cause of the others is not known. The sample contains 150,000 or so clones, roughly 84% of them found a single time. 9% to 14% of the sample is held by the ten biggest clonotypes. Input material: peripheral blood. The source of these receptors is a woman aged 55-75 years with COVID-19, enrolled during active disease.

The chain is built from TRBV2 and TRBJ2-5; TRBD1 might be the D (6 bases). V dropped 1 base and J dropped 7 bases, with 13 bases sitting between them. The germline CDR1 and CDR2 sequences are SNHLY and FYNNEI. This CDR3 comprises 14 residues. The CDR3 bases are TGTGCCAGCAGTGAAGTCTCTTTCAGGGGGACCCAGTACTTC. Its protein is CASSEVSFRGTQYF. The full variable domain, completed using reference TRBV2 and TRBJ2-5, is EPEVTQTPSHQVTQMGQEVILRCVPISNHLYFYWYRQILGQKVEFLVSFYNNEISEKSEIFDDQFSVERPDGSNFTLKIRSTKLEDSAMYFCASSEVSFRGTQYFGPGTRLLVL.

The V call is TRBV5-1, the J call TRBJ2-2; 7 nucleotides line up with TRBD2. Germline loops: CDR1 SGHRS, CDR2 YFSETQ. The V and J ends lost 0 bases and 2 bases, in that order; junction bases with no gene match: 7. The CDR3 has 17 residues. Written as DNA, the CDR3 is TGCGCCAGCAGCTTGGGGGTAAGCGGGGACAACACCGGGGAGCTGTTTTTT. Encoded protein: CASSLGVSGDNTGELFF.

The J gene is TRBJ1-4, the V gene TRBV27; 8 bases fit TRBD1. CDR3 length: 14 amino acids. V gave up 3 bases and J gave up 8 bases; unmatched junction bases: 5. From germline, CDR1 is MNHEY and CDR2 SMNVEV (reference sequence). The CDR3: CASSFRGRNEKLFF. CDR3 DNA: TGTGCCAGCAGTTTCAGGGGGCGTAACGAAAAACTGTTTTTT.

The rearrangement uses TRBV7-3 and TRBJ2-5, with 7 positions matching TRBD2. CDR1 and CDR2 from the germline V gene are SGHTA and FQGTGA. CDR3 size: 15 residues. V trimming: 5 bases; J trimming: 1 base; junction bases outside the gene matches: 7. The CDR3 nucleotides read TGTGCCAGCAGCCCAACTGGACTAGTCCAAGAGACCCAGTACTTC. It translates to CASSPTGLVQETQYF.

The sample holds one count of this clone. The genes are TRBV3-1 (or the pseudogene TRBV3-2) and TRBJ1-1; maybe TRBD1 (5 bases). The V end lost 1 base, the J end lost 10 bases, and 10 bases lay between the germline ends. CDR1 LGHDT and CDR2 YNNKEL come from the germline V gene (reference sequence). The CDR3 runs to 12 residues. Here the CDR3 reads CASSQVRDGAFF. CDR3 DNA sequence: TGTGCCAGCAGCCAAGTCAGGGATGGAGCTTTCTTT.

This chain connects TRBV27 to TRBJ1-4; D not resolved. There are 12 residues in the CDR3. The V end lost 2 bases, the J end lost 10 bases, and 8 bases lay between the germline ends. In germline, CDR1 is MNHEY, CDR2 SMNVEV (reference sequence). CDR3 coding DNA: TGTGCCAGCAGTTTAAACGGCGGAAAACTGTTTTTT. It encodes CASSLNGGKLFF.

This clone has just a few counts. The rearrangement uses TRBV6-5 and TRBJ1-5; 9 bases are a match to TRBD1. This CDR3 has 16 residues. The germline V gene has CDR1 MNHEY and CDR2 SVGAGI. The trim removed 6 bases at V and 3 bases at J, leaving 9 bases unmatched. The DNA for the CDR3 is TGTGCCAGCAGGTACACAGGGGGCGGCGACAATCAGCCCCAGCATTTT. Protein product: CASRYTGGGDNQPQHF.

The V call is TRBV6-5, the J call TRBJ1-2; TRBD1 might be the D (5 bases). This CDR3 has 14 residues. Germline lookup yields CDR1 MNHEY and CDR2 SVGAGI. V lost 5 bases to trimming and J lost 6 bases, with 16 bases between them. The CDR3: CASSPRQKLNGYTF. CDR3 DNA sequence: TGTGCCAGCAGTCCCCGACAGAAGCTTAATGGCTACACCTTC.

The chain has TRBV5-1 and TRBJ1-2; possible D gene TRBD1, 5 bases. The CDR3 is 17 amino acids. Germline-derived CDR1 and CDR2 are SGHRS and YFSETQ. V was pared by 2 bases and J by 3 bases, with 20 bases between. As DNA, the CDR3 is TGCGCCAGCAGCTTCTGGGGTCAAGGGGCCCGAGACTATGGCTACACCTTC. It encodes CASSFWGQGARDYGYTF.

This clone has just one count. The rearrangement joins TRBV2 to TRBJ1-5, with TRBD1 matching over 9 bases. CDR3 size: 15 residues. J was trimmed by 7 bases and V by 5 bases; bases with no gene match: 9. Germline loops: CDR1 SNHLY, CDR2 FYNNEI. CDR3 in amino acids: CASSQDRGGGQPQHF. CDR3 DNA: TGTGCCAGCAGTCAGGACAGGGGAGGTGGGCAGCCCCAGCATTTT.

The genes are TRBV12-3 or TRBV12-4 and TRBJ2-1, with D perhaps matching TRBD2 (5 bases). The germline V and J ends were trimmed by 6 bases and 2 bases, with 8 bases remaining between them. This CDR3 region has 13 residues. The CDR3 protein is CASSGLAYNEQFF. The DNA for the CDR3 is TGTGCCAGCAGCGGACTGGCCTACAATGAGCAGTTCTTC.

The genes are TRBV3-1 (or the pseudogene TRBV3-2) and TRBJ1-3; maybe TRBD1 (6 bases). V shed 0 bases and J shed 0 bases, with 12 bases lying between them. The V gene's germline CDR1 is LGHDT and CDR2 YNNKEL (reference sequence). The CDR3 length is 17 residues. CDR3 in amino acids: CASSQDMRGGSGNTIYF. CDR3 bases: TGTGCCAGCAGCCAAGATATGAGAGGGGGCTCTGGAAACACCATATATTTT.

This CDR3 reads CASSTSGHSNTGELFF. CDR3 coding DNA: TGTGCCAGCAGCACCTCGGGACACTCGAACACCGGGGAGCTGTTTTTT. The chain carries TRBV9 and TRBJ2-2; D might be TRBD1 (6 bases). The CDR3 length is 16 residues. Germline V CDR1 and CDR2: SGDLS, YYNGEE. V lost 4 bases, J lost 0 bases, and 13 bases lay in between.

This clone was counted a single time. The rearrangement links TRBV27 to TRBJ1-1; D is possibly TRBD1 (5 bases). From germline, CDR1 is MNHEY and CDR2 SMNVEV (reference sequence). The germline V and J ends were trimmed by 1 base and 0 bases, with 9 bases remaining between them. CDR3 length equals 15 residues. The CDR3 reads CASSLYPGLNTEAFF. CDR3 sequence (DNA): TGTGCCAGCAGTTTATACCCAGGGTTGAACACTGAAGCTTTCTTT.

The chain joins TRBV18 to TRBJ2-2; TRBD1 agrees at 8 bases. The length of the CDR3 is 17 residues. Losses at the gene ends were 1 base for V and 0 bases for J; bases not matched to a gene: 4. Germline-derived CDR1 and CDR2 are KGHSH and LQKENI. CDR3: CASSPRQGASNTGELFF. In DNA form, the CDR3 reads TGTGCCAGCTCACCACGGCAGGGGGCGTCGAACACCGGGGAGCTGTTTTTT.

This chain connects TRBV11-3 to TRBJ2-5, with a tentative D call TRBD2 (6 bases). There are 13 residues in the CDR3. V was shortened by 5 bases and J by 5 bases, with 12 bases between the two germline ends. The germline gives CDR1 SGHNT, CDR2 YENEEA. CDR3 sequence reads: CASSVTSKETQYF. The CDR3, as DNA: TGTGCCAGCAGCGTAACTAGCAAGGAGACCCAGTACTTC.